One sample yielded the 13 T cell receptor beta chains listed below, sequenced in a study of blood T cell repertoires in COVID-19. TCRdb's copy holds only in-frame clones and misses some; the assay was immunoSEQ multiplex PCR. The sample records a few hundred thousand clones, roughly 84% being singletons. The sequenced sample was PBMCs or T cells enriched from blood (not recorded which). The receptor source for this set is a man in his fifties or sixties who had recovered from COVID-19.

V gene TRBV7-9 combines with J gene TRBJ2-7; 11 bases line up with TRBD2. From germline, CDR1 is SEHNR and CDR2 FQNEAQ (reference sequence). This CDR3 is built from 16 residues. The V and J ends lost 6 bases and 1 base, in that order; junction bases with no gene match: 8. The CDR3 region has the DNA TGTGCCAGCAGTCCCGCCGGGACTAGCGGTTCCTACGAGCAGTACTTC. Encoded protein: CASSPAGTSGSYEQYF.

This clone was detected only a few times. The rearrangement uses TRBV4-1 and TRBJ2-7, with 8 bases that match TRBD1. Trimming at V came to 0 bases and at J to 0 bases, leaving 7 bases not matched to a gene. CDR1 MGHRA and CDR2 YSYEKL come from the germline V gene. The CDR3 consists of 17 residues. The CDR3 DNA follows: TGCGCCAGCAGCCAAGAGGTGGGACAGGTTAACTCCTACGAGCAGTACTTC. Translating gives CASSQEVGQVNSYEQYF.

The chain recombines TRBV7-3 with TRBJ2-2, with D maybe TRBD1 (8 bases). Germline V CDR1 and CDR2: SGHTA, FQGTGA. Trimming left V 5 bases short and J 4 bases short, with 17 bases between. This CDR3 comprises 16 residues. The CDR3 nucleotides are TGTGCCAGCAGCCAGGGGGCGGGAGTAGGCACCGGGGAGCTGTTTTTT. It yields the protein CASSQGAGVGTGELFF.

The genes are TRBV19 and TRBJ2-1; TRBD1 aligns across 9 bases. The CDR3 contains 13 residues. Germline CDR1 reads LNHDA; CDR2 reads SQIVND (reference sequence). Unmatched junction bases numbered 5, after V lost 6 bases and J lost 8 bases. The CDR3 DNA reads TGTGCCAGTAGGGGACAGGGTTTCTATGAGCAGTTCTTC. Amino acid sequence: CASRGQGFYEQFF.

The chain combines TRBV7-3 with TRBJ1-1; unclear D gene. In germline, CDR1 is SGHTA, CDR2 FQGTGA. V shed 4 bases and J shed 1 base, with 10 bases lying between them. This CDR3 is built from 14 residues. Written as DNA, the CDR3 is TGTGCCAGCAGCTCTGCAGGTGGGAACACTGAAGCTTTCTTT. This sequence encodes CASSSAGGNTEAFF.

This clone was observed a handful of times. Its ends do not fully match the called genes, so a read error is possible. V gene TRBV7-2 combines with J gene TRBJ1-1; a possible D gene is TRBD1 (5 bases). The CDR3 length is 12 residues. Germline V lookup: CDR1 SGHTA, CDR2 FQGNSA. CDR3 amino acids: CASSLFATGRVW. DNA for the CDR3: TGTGCCAGCAGCTTATTTGCAACAGGAAGGGTATGG.

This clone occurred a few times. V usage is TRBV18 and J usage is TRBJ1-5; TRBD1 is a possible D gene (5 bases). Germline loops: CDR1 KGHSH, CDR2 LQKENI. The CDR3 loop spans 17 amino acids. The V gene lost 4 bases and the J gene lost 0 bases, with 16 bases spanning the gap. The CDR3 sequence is CASSLAGGDSSNQPQHF. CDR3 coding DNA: TGTGCCAGCTCACTCGCAGGCGGTGACAGTAGCAATCAGCCCCAGCATTTT. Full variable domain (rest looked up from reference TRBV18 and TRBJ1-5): NAGVMQNPRHLVRRRGQEARLRCSPMKGHSHVYWYRQLPEEGLKFMVYLQKENIIDESGMPKERFSAEFPKEGPSILRIQQVVRGDSAAYFCASSLAGGDSSNQPQHFGDGTRLSIL.

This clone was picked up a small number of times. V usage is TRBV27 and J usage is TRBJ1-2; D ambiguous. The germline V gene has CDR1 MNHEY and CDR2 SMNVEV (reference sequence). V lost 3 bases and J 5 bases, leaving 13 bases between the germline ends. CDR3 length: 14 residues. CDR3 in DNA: TGTGCCAGCAGTTTCGGAAGGGAGATTTATGGCTACACCTTC. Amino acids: CASSFGREIYGYTF.

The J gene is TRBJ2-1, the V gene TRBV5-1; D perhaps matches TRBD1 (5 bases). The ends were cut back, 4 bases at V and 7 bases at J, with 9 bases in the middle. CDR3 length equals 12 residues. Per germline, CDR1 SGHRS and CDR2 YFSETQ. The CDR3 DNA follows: TGCGCCAGCAGCCTGACAGAGAATGAGCAGTTCTTC. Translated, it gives CASSLTENEQFF.

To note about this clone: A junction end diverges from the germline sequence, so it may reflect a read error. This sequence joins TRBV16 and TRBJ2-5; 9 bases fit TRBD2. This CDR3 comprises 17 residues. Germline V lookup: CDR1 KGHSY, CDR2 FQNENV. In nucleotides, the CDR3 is TGTGCCAGCAGCCAATTCCCCGCTAGCGGGAAGGAAGAAACCCAGTACTTC. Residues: CASSQFPASGKEETQYF.

The chain's CDR3 is CASGDTDSYNEQFF. The DNA of the CDR3 is TGTGCGAGTGGGGACACCGACTCCTACAATGAGCAGTTCTTC. The chain combines TRBV24-1 with TRBJ2-1; D possibly corresponds to TRBD1 (6 bases). Germline CDR1 is KGHDR and CDR2 is SFDVKD. This CDR3 contains 14 residues.

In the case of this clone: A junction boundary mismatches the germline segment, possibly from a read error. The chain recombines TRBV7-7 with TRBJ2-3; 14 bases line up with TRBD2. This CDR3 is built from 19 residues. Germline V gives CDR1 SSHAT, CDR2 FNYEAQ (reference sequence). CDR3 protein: CASSSSDGLAGGGRDTQYF. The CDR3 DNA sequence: TGTGCTAGCAGCTCCTCAGACGGACTAGCGGGGGGCGGACGAGATACGCAGTATTTT.

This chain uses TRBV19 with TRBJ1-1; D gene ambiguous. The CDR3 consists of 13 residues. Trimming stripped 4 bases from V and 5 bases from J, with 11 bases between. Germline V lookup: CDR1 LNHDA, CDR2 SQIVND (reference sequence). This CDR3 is CASSNQRDTEAFF. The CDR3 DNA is TGTGCCAGTAGTAATCAACGAGATACTGAAGCTTTCTTT.